This is a list of T cell receptor beta chains from one sample in a study of blood T cell repertoires in COVID-19. Method: immunoSEQ multiplex PCR; TCRdb's copy keeps in-frame clones and lacks some. There are about 210,000 clones in the sample; 70% to 85% occur only once, and 2% to 2.5% lies in the top ten. Specimen: peripheral blood. All receptors come from a man aged 40-49 years who had recovered from COVID-19. Both conserved end residues are part of each CDR3. D genes are given only for firm matches. Expanded clones get a size class; other rows say once, few or many, or leave the size out.

TRBD1	TRBV6-5	15	TRBJ2-1	NA	TGTGCCAGCAGTTACTCTGGGACAGGGGGCCATGAGCAGTTCTTC	CASSYSGTGGHEQFF
TRBD1	TRBV7-2	17	TRBJ1-2	NA	TGTGCCAGCAGCTTTGCGTGGACAGGCTCGCCTCGACATGGCTACACCTTC	CASSFAWTGSPRHGYTF
NA	TRBV25-1	12	TRBJ2-7	few	TGTGCCAGCAGTGATCCCTACTACGAGCAGTACTTC	CASSDPYYEQYF
NA	TRBV5-4	15	TRBJ2-3	NA	TGTGCCAGCAGCTTGGGCGGGGCAAGCACAGATACGCAGTATTTT	CASSLGGASTDTQYF
NA	TRBV27	14	TRBJ1-2	NA	TGTGCCAGCAGTCCCGGGGGACGGCTCTATGGCTACACCTTC	CASSPGGRLYGYTF
NA	TRBV19	14	TRBJ2-3	NA	TGTGCCAGTAGGTCTGTGGAGTTCACAGATACGCAGTATTTT	CASRSVEFTDTQYF
NA	TRBV6-5	13	TRBJ1-5	NA	TGTGCCAGCAGTTGGCGGGGGGCCCAGCCCCAGCATTTT	CASSWRGAQPQHF
NA	TRBV29-1	11	TRBJ1-2	NA	TGCAGCGTTGATAGTGGGGGCGGCTACACCTTC	CSVDSGGGYTF
TRBD1	TRBV11-2	16	TRBJ2-5	once	TGTGCCAGCAGCTCACCCCGGGACAGGGGACTAGAGACCCAGTACTTC	CASSSPRDRGLETQYF
TRBD1	TRBV5-5	15	TRBJ2-1	NA	TGTGCCAGCAGCGCCGGGACAGGGGAAGCCAATGAGCAGTTCTTC	CASSAGTGEANEQFF
TRBD1	TRBV7-2	15	TRBJ1-2	NA	TGTGCCAGCAGCTTACCGGGACAGGGGATCTATGGCTACACCTTC	CASSLPGQGIYGYTF
TRBD1	TRBV7-4	14	TRBJ2-5	NA	TGTGCCAGCAGCGTTGGGACAGAAGAAGAGACCCAGTACTTC	CASSVGTEEETQYF
NA	TRBV24-1	14	TRBJ2-3	NA	TGTGCCACCAGTGACCCCCGGGGGACAGATACGCAGTATTTT	CATSDPRGTDTQYF
TRBD1	TRBV10-2	14	TRBJ2-7	NA	TGCGCCAGCTTCCCGGGACAGGACTCCTACGAGCAGTACTTC	CASFPGQDSYEQYF
TRBD2	TRBV7-7	15	TRBJ2-3	NA	TGTGCTAGCAGCTTGGGGGGGACCATCACAGATACGCAGTATTTT	CASSLGGTITDTQYF
NA	TRBV6-5	13	TRBJ1-5	NA	TGTGCCAGCAGACGAACAGGGAATCAGCCCCAGCATTTT	CASRRTGNQPQHF
NA	TRBV15	13	TRBJ2-3	NA	TGTGCCACTGGCCCAGGGGCCACAGATACGCAGTATTTT	CATGPGATDTQYF
NA	TRBV19	14	TRBJ1-1	NA	TGTGCCAGTAGTTGGGGCTCCGAGAACACTGAAGCTTTCTTT	CASSWGSENTEAFF
NA	TRBV19	15	TRBJ1-2	NA	TGTGCCAGTAGTATAGGGGTCGACTTTAACTATGGCTACACCTTC	CASSIGVDFNYGYTF
NA	TRBV7-2	14	TRBJ2-7	NA	TGTGCCAGCAGCCCACAGGGTTTCTTCGACGAGCAGTACTTC	CASSPQGFFDEQYF
NA	TRBV3-1/TRBV3-2	15	TRBJ1-2	NA	TGTGCCAGCAGCCAGGCACTACTTAATAACTATGGCTACACCTTC	CASSQALLNNYGYTF